These 25 T cell receptor beta chains came from one sample sequenced in a study of cytomegalovirus exposure and HLA in healthy donors. 60 Vbeta and 13 Jbeta primers were used in PCR. Only in-frame clones appear in the TCRdb table, and some are missing; sequencing was by immunoSEQ multiplex PCR. The repertoire holds 200,000 to 250,000 clones, with about 89% as singletons. The sequenced sample consisted of PBMCs. The receptor set was obtained from a woman younger than 30 in good health and CMV-seronegative.

The chain is built from TRBV7-3 and TRBJ2-5; 9 positions agree with TRBD2. This CDR3 contains 15 residues. Germline CDR1 is SGHTA and CDR2 is FQGTGA. The V and J ends lost 2 bases and 5 bases, in that order; junction bases with no gene match: 6. The CDR3, as DNA: TGTGCCAGCAGCTTAGTAGCGGGAGCGTCCGAGACCCAGTACTTC. Its translation: CASSLVAGASETQYF. Filled out from reference TRBV7-3 and TRBJ2-5, the complete variable domain reads GAGVSQTPSNKVTEKGKYVELRCDPISGHTALYWYRQSLGQGPEFLIYFQGTGAADDSGLPNDRFFAVRPEGSVSTLKIQRTERGDSAVYLCASSLVAGASETQYFGPGTRLLVL.

The chain has TRBV4-2 and TRBJ1-1; D might be TRBD1 (5 bases). Germline CDR1 is LGHNA and CDR2 is YNFKEQ. CDR3 length: 15 residues. Trimming shortened V by 4 bases and J by 4 bases, and 16 bases separated the two germline ends. CDR3 coding DNA: TGTGCCAGCAGCCCCGATAGAACCGGGGGCACTGAAGCTTTCTTT. Translating gives CASSPDRTGGTEAFF.

The J gene is TRBJ2-3, the V gene TRBV18; tentative D call: TRBD1 (5 bases). Germline V gives CDR1 KGHSH, CDR2 LQKENI. This CDR3 contains 15 residues. The ends were cut back, 3 bases at V and 1 base at J, with 11 bases in the middle. The CDR3 here is CASSPQGAGTDTQYF. The CDR3 DNA sequence: TGTGCCAGCTCACCCCAAGGGGCAGGCACAGATACGCAGTATTTT.

This sequence joins TRBV7-6 and TRBJ2-7; TRBD2 aligns across 11 bases. The V segment lost 4 bases and the J segment 1 base; nucleotides outside the gene matches: 6. CDR1 SGHVS and CDR2 FNYEAQ come from the germline V gene. CDR3 length equals 16 residues. The CDR3: CASSSAIAGGSYEQYF. The CDR3 DNA reads TGTGCCAGCAGCTCAGCTATAGCGGGAGGGTCCTACGAGCAGTACTTC.

This clone was seen just once. The chain couples TRBV5-6 to TRBJ1-2, with 11 bases matching TRBD1. V was clipped by 4 bases and J by 7 bases; unmatched bases: 9. CDR3 length: 15 residues. Germline V gene lookup returns CDR1 SGHDT and CDR2 YYEEEE. Here the CDR3 DNA reads TGTGCCAGCAGCATCGGACAGGGGGCGATGGGTGGCTACACCTTC. Encoded protein: CASSIGQGAMGGYTF.

About this clone itself: The sample contains more than one DNA sequence encoding this CDR3. The rearrangement uses TRBV6-1 and TRBJ1-2; 9 bases fit TRBD1. V dropped 6 bases and J dropped 5; count of bases not matched to a gene: 4. The CDR3 has 13 amino acids. CDR1 is MNHNS and CDR2 is SASEGT in the germline V gene. CDR3 sequence: CASSEGQGYGYTF. The CDR3, as DNA: TGTGCCAGCAGCGAGGGACAGGGTTATGGCTACACCTTC.

This chain joins TRBV4-3 and TRBJ2-2, with 10 bases identical to TRBD1. In germline, CDR1 is LGHNA, CDR2 YSLEER. The CDR3 has 15 residues. Trimming cost V 4 bases and J 5 bases; bases outside gene matches: 4. The CDR3, as DNA: TGCGCCAGCAGCCCTGGGGGACAGGGGACCGGGGAGCTGTTTTTT. The encoded protein is CASSPGGQGTGELFF.

This chain links TRBV5-1 with TRBJ1-2; the D gene is possibly TRBD1 (5 bases). CDR3 size: 14 residues. Germline V gene data show CDR1 as SGHRS and CDR2 as YFSETQ. V gave up 4 bases and J gave up 4 bases, with 14 bases separating them. CDR3 DNA: TGCGCCAGCAGCGATGGACACGCGATCTATGGCTACACCTTC. Protein sequence: CASSDGHAIYGYTF.

The rearrangement joins TRBV5-1 to TRBJ2-1; TRBD2 might be the D (6 bases). V was clipped by 5 bases and J by 5 bases, with 14 bases between them. Germline lookup yields CDR1 SGHRS and CDR2 YFSETQ. The CDR3 runs 14 residues. CDR3 in amino acids: CASRWSSENNEQFF. The CDR3 nucleotides are TGCGCCAGCAGGTGGTCTAGCGAGAACAATGAGCAGTTCTTC. Using reference TRBV5-1 and TRBJ2-1 for the parts outside the CDR3, the full variable domain is KAGVTQTPRYLIKTRGQQVTLSCSPISGHRSVSWYQQTPGQGLQFLFEYFSETQRNKGNFPGRFSGRQFSNSRSEMNVSTLELGDSALYLCASRWSSENNEQFFGPGTRLTVL.

This chain connects TRBV7-9 to TRBJ2-1; the match to TRBD2 covers 7 bases. The CDR3 extends over 13 amino acids. Germline-derived CDR1 and CDR2 are SEHNR and FQNEAQ (reference sequence). Germline trimming cut 0 bases from V and 10 bases from J; bases unmatched to any gene: 3. CDR3 protein: CASSLASGGEQFF. The CDR3 DNA sequence: TGTGCCAGCAGCTTAGCGTCCGGGGGGGAGCAGTTCTTC.

This chain links TRBV7-2 with TRBJ1-4; 8 bases are shared with TRBD1. CDR1 is SGHTA and CDR2 is FQGNSA in the germline V gene. CDR3 length: 15 residues. V gave up 2 bases and J gave up 7 bases; unmatched junction bases: 6. As DNA, the CDR3 is TGTGCCAGCAGCTTACAGGGGGCTTTTGGTGAAAAACTGTTTTTT. It translates to CASSLQGAFGEKLFF.

The V call is TRBV6-4, the J call TRBJ2-1; the D gene is possibly TRBD2 (6 bases). The ends were cut back, 0 bases at V and 9 bases at J, with 6 bases in the middle. This CDR3 has 12 residues. Germline V gene sequence: CDR1 MRHNA, CDR2 SNTAGT. CDR3 sequence: CASSDSGGEQFF. CDR3 nucleotide sequence: TGTGCCAGCAGTGACTCGGGGGGTGAGCAGTTCTTC.

This clone has only one observation. The chain links TRBV5-1 to TRBJ2-1, with D perhaps TRBD1 (7 bases). The CDR3 loop spans 15 amino acids. Per the germline V gene, CDR1 is SGHRS and CDR2 is YFSETQ. V was trimmed by 2 bases and J by 3 bases, leaving 12 bases between them. The chain's CDR3 is CASSFGGGGYNEQFF. The CDR3 nucleotides are TGCGCCAGCAGCTTCGGAGGGGGCGGCTACAATGAGCAGTTCTTC.

CDR3 DNA sequence: TGTGCCAGCAGCTTGGGCTCGGGACTAGTGAGGGAGCAGTACTTC. Residues: CASSLGSGLVREQYF. The chain is built from TRBV5-4 and TRBJ2-7; 8 bases agree with TRBD2. Germline V CDR1 and CDR2: SGHNT, YYREEE (reference sequence). The V gene end was trimmed by 0 bases and the J gene end by 7 bases; junction bases not matched to a gene: 9. CDR3 length equals 15 residues. Together with reference TRBV5-4 and TRBJ2-7, the CDR3 gives the full variable domain: ETGVTQSPTHLIKTRGQQVTLRCSSQSGHNTVSWYQQALGQGPQFIFQYYREEENGRGNFPPRFSGLQFPNYSSELNVNALELDDSALYLCASSLGSGLVREQYFGPGTRLTVT.

This sequence joins TRBV18 and TRBJ2-7, with 9 positions matching TRBD1. Germline trimming cut 2 bases from V and 3 bases from J; bases unmatched to any gene: 11. Per the germline V gene, CDR1 is KGHSH and CDR2 is LQKENI. The CDR3 consists of 17 residues. In nucleotides, the CDR3 is TGTGCCAGCTCACCAGGGTTAGGACAGGGGCTCCGCTACGAGCAGTACTTC. It yields the protein CASSPGLGQGLRYEQYF.

The chain recombines TRBV19 with TRBJ1-1, with D possibly matching TRBD1 (6 bases). Trimming removed 5 bases at V and 0 bases at J, with 7 bases between. This CDR3 is 13 amino acids long. Germline V gives CDR1 LNHDA, CDR2 SQIVND (reference sequence). This chain's CDR3 is CASSDRLNTEAFF. CDR3 in DNA: TGTGCCAGTAGTGACAGGTTGAACACTGAAGCTTTCTTT.

V gene TRBV9 combines with J gene TRBJ2-3; TRBD2 aligns across 8 bases. J lost 3 bases, V lost 0 bases, and 12 bases had no gene match. The CDR3 runs 18 residues. CDR1 SGDLS and CDR2 YYNGEE come from the germline V gene. CDR3 sequence (DNA): TGTGCCAGCAGCGTAGCTCCTCGGGGTAGCGGGAAAACAGATACGCAGTATTTT. Translating gives CASSVAPRGSGKTDTQYF.

A single count supports this clone. The V and J genes are TRBV7-6 and TRBJ2-1; D might be TRBD2 (6 bases). V was shortened by 5 bases and J by 5 bases, with 19 bases between the two germline ends. The CDR3 is 16 residues long. Germline V gene data show CDR1 as SGHVS and CDR2 as FNYEAQ. The CDR3, as DNA: TGTGCCAGCAGCCCTGTCGCGGCAGGGAGGAACAATGAGCAGTTCTTC. It codes for CASSPVAAGRNNEQFF.

This clone came up once. This rearrangement joins TRBV13 to TRBJ2-1; 12 bases line up with TRBD2. Germline V CDR1 and CDR2: PRHDT, FYEKMQ (reference sequence). V gave up 5 bases and J gave up 2 bases; unmatched junction bases: 10. There are 18 residues in the CDR3. The CDR3 loop reads CASSLRLAGALAYNEQFF. As DNA, the CDR3 is TGTGCCAGCAGCCTTCGACTAGCGGGGGCCCTTGCCTACAATGAGCAGTTCTTC. Drawing the rest from reference TRBV13 and TRBJ2-1, the complete variable domain is AAGVIQSPRHLIKEKRETATLKCYPIPRHDTVYWYQQGPGQDPQFLISFYEKMQSDKGSIPDRFSAQQFSDYHSELNMSSLELGDSALYFCASSLRLAGALAYNEQFFGPGTRLTVL.

The rearrangement uses TRBV19 and TRBJ1-3; 7 nucleotides line up with TRBD1. The V gene end was trimmed by 7 bases and the J gene end by 9 bases; junction bases not matched to a gene: 9. The CDR3 is 13 amino acids. Germline CDR1 reads LNHDA; CDR2 reads SQIVND (reference sequence). The CDR3 DNA reads TGTGCCAGTATAGGGGACAGTACAAGCACCATATATTTT. Encoded protein: CASIGDSTSTIYF.

This clone was found once. This rearrangement joins TRBV11-2 to TRBJ2-2; 15 positions match TRBD2. The CDR3 consists of 17 residues. Germline-derived CDR1 and CDR2 are SGHAT and FQNNGV. J lost 4 bases, V lost 4 bases, and 4 bases had no gene match. The CDR3 DNA reads TGTGCCAGCAGCTGGGGACTAGCGGGAGGTTTCACCGGGGAGCTGTTTTTT. Translation: CASSWGLAGGFTGELFF.

With regard to this clone: No conserved phenylalanine or tryptophan ends this CDR3, so it is likely a read error. It is unclear where the CDR3 begins or ends on the DNA, so no DNA is shown, and the CDR3 is as TCRdb lists it. CDR3: CATSRDLLGEAV. The V call is TRBV15, the J call TRBJ1-1. The CDR3 spans 12 amino acids, including both terminal residues. CDR1 is LNHNV, CDR2 YYDKDF, per germline (reference sequence).

V gene TRBV7-6 combines with J gene TRBJ2-7; TRBD1 matches at 9 bases. The trim removed 1 base at V and 7 bases at J, leaving 17 bases unmatched. This CDR3 spans 18 amino acids. Germline assignment: CDR1 SGHVS and CDR2 FNYEAQ. This CDR3 is CASSLDRGSGTGLREQYF. In nucleotides, the CDR3 is TGTGCCAGCAGCTTAGACCGCGGCTCCGGGACAGGGCTACGGGAGCAGTACTTC.

This chain joins TRBV7-2 and TRBJ1-5, with D maybe TRBD1 (6 bases). The CDR3 has 14 residues. Germline V lookup: CDR1 SGHTA, CDR2 FQGNSA. V was shortened by 4 bases and J by 4 bases, with 11 bases between the two germline ends. CDR3 region: CASSSDRYNQPQHF. Written as DNA, the CDR3 is TGTGCCAGCAGCTCAGACAGGTATAATCAGCCCCAGCATTTT.

The J gene is TRBJ2-5, the V gene TRBV5-8; D is possibly TRBD1 (5 bases). The CDR3 spans 14 residues. Trimming shortened V by 0 bases and J by 4 bases, and 10 bases separated the two germline ends. Germline V gene sequence: CDR1 SGHTS, CDR2 YDEGEE. The CDR3 sequence is CASSLVGVRETQYF. In DNA form, the CDR3 reads TGTGCCAGCAGCTTGGTAGGGGTTCGAGAGACCCAGTACTTC.